This T cell receptor (beta chain) was sequenced for a study of cytomegalovirus exposure and HLA in healthy donors. Turning to the study itself: In an earlier analysis, 95 million to 140 million unique TCR beta sequences were found from 150 million to 200 million T cells. HLA-typed donors were the source of approximately 85 million unique TCRs held in an early data release. Regarding the study as a whole: As a later analysis showed, a missense DCLRE1C variant was linked to trimming of TCR beta V- and J-genes. The presence/absence work took it that sequencing depth was about the same across donors.

The length of the CDR3 is 12 residues. V was pared by 7 bases and J by 5 bases, with 12 bases between. Per germline, CDR1 SNHLY and CDR2 FYNNEI. Vbeta (60) and Jbeta (13) primers were used in the PCR. Method: immunoSEQ multiplex PCR; TCRdb's copy keeps in-frame clones and lacks some. The sample contains some 180,000 clones, 77% of which appear only once. This clone was observed a single time. Its target is unknown. The rearrangement joins TRBV2 to TRBJ2-7; D uncertain. The specimen sequenced was PBMCs. This TCR was sampled from a man aged 18 to 29 in good health and CMV-seronegative. CDR3 sequence reads: CASKWAVHEQYF. DNA for the CDR3: TGTGCCAGCAAATGGGCAGTCCACGAGCAGTACTTC.